The 10 T cell receptor beta chains listed next were all sequenced from one sample in a study of blood T cell repertoires in COVID-19 (dated by TCRdb to 2019 to 2021). Receptor amplification or capture employed the immunoSEQ multiplex PCR assay. TCRdb re-hosts the immuneACCESS table, in-frame sequences only. Its copies lack some clones; in the studies checked, an unresolved V gene accounts for under half of them, and the cause for the rest is not known. The sample table records tens of thousands of clones; roughly 90% of these occur just once. 15% to 20% of the sample lies in the top ten. The sample taken for sequencing was peripheral blood. The receptors shown here come from a human donor in a cohort sampled during active COVID-19.

V usage is TRBV6-5 and J usage is TRBJ1-6; D unresolved. From germline, CDR1 is MNHEY and CDR2 SVGAGI. V gave up 7 bases and J gave up 10 bases, with 14 bases separating them. CDR3 length: 13 amino acids. CDR3 amino acids: CASIKEGRSPLHF. CDR3 nucleotides: TGTGCCAGCATAAAGGAGGGTCGGTCACCCCTCCACTTT.

The chain is built from TRBV7-8 and TRBJ1-3; 7 nucleotides agree with TRBD1. The length of the CDR3 is 14 residues. The germline V gene has CDR1 SGHVS and CDR2 FQNEAQ. V lost 4 bases, J lost 4 bases, and 4 bases stayed unmatched. The CDR3 loop reads CASSSTGLGNTIYF. The CDR3 DNA follows: TGTGCCAGCAGCTCGACAGGGTTAGGAAACACCATATATTTT. Drawing the rest from reference TRBV7-8 and TRBJ1-3, the complete variable domain is GAGVSQSPRYKVAKRGQDVALRCDPISGHVSLFWYQQALGQGPEFLTYFQNEAQLDKSGLPSDRFFAERPEGSVSTLKIQRTQQEDSAVYLCASSSTGLGNTIYFGEGSWLTVV.

The chain recombines TRBV11-3 with TRBJ2-1; 9 positions match TRBD1. J was trimmed by 7 bases and V by 5 bases; bases with no gene match: 6. Germline CDR1 SGHNT, CDR2 YENEEA. This CDR3 is 14 amino acids long. The CDR3 here is CASSPGQGVNEQFF. The CDR3 DNA reads TGTGCCAGCAGCCCGGGACAGGGCGTGAATGAGCAGTTCTTC.

V gene TRBV9 combines with J gene TRBJ1-1; possibly TRBD1 for D (5 bases). The V end was cut by 4 bases, the J end by 5 bases, with 12 bases between. Germline CDR1 reads SGDLS; CDR2 reads YYNGEE. The CDR3 covers 13 residues. CDR3 region: CASSPHGGTEAFF. In nucleotides, the CDR3 is TGTGCCAGCAGCCCCCACGGGGGGACTGAAGCTTTCTTT.

The chain has TRBV25-1 and TRBJ2-7; TRBD1 aligns across 7 bases. V gave up 3 bases and J gave up 3 bases; unmatched junction bases: 5. In germline, CDR1 is MGHDK, CDR2 SYGVNS. The CDR3 spans 14 residues. The CDR3 reads CASSDAQGFYEQYF. The DNA for the CDR3 is TGTGCCAGCAGTGATGCACAGGGGTTCTACGAGCAGTACTTC.

This clone has only one observation. This chain uses TRBV19 with TRBJ1-1; no clear D. CDR3 length equals 13 residues. Germline CDR1 and CDR2: LNHDA and SQIVND (reference sequence). Trimming cost V 2 bases and J 4 bases, with 8 bases left between them. In nucleotides, the CDR3 is TGTGCCAGTAGTATACCCGCCAGCACTGAAGCTTTCTTT. Translating it yields CASSIPASTEAFF. The whole variable domain, filled in from reference TRBV19 and TRBJ1-1, reads DGGITQSPKYLFRKEGQNVTLSCEQNLNHDAMYWYRQDPGQGLRLIYYSQIVNDFQKGDIAEGYSVSREKKESFPLTVTSAQKNPTAFYLCASSIPASTEAFFGQGTRLTVV.

In this sample, this clone turned up once. The chain carries TRBV10-2 and TRBJ2-7; TRBD1 might be the D (5 bases). V lost 8 bases and J 0 bases, leaving 11 bases between the germline ends. Germline-derived CDR1 and CDR2 are WSHSY and SAAADI. The CDR3 has 13 amino acids. DNA for the CDR3: TGCGCCAGCCTTAGTGACAGCTCCTACGAGCAGTACTTC. Translation: CASLSDSSYEQYF.

J is TRBJ2-7 and V is TRBV11-2; weak D call: TRBD1 (6 bases). The CDR3 runs 14 residues. V was clipped by 5 bases and J by 5 bases, with 16 bases between them. Germline V gives CDR1 SGHAT, CDR2 FQNNGV. The CDR3 loop reads CASSRNTGTDEQYF. The CDR3 DNA reads as TGTGCCAGCAGCAGAAACACAGGGACGGACGAGCAGTACTTC.

The chain uses TRBV11-3 and TRBJ2-1; the D gene is possibly TRBD1 (5 bases). CDR3 length equals 15 residues. Germline-derived CDR1 and CDR2 are SGHNT and YENEEA. Deletions cut 0 bases from V and 2 bases from J, with 8 bases between. The CDR3 sequence is CASSLDAGTYNEQFF. CDR3 in DNA: TGTGCCAGCAGCTTAGATGCAGGGACCTACAATGAGCAGTTCTTC.

The rearrangement links TRBV25-1 to TRBJ2-3; possible D gene TRBD1, 5 bases. The CDR3 totals 15 residues. V lost 2 bases, J lost 2 bases, and 11 bases lay in between. Germline V gene lookup returns CDR1 MGHDK and CDR2 SYGVNS. In DNA form, the CDR3 reads TGTGCCAGCAGTGAAGGGGCCGGACCCACAGATACGCAGTATTTT. It specifies CASSEGAGPTDTQYF.